The clone carrying this T cell receptor beta chain was seen many times. Its antigen remains unknown. This entry comes from a study of spatial heterogeneity in lung cancer. Study in general: TCR transcript counts in tumor regions correlated strongly with a T cell module score from matched bulk RNA-seq. The study's findings and limits: Counts of expanded alpha and beta TCRs within tumors tracked the tumor nonsynonymous mutation count.

TCRdb ran MiXCR on the 5' RACE reads and lists one entry per CDR3 protein. This sample has under 7,500 distinct CDR3 sequences; about 27% occur once, and the top ten carry around 23%. Germline V gives CDR1 WNHNN, CDR2 SYGVQD (reference sequence). Trimming pared 5 bases from V and 5 bases from J, leaving 19 bases between. The CDR3 sequence is 15 residues long. Time point denoted: sample taken at primary tumor resection. The cohort: around 77 early-stage, untreated non-small cell lung cancer patients. Whole RNA, isolated from tumor, nontumor lung or frozen PBMC, was sequenced without prior sorting. The chain uses TRBV10-1 and TRBJ2-7; perhaps TRBD2 as D (5 bases). The sequence was obtained from a male donor with early-stage non-small cell lung cancer. The specimen comprised lung tumor tissue, sampled at surgery. The CDR3 DNA is TGCGCCAGCAGTCTGGTGCCGGGGAAGAGGAACGAGCAGTACTTC. This gives the protein CASSLVPGKRNEQYF.